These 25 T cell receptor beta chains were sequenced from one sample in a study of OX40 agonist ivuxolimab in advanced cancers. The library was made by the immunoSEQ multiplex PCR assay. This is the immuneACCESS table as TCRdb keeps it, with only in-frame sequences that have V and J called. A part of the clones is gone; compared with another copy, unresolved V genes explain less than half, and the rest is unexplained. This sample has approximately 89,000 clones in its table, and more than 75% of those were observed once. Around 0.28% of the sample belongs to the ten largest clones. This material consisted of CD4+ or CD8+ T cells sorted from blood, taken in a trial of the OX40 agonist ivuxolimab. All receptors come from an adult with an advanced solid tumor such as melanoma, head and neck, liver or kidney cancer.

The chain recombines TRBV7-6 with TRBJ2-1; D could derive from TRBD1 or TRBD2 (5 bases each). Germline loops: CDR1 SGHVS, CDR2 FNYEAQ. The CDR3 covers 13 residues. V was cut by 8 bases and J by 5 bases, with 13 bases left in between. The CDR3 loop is CASEGRMNNEQFF. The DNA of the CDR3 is TGTGCCAGCGAGGGACGAATGAACAATGAGCAGTTCTTC.

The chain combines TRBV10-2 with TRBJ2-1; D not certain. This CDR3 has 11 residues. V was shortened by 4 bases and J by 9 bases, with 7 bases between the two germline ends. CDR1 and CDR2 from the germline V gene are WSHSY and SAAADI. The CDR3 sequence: CASSANGEQFF. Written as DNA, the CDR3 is TGCGCCAGCAGTGCAAATGGTGAGCAGTTCTTC.

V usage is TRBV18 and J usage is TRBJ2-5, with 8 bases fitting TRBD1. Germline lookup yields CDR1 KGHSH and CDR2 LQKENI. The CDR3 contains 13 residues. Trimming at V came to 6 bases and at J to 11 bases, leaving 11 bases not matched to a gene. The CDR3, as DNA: TGTGCCAGCTCGGGGCAGGGGGCCGGTGAGCAGTACTTC. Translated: CASSGQGAGEQYF.

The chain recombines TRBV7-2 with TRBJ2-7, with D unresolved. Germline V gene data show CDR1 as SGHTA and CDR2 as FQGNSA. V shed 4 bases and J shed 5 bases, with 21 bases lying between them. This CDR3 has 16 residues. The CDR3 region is CASSSPGSRFRHEQYF. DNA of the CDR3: TGTGCCAGCAGCTCCCCCGGAAGCAGGTTTCGCCACGAGCAGTACTTC.

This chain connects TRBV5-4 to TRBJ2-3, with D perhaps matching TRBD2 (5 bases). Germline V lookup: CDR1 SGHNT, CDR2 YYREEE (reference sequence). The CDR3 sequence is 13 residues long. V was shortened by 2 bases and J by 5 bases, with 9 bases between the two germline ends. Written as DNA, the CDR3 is TGTGCCAGCAGCTTACGGAGGAGAGATACGCAGTATTTT. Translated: CASSLRRRDTQYF.

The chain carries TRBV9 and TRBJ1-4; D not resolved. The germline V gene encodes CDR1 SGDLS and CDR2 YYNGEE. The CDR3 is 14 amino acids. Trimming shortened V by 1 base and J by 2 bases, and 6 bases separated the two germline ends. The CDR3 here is CASSVRATNEKLFF. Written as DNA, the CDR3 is TGTGCCAGCAGCGTACGGGCGACTAATGAAAAACTGTTTTTT.

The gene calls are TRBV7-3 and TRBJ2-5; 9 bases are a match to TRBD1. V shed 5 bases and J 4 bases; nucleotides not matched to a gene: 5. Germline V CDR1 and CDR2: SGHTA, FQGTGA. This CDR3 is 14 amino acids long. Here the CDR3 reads CASSPTGGRETQYF. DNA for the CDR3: TGTGCCAGCAGCCCGACAGGGGGGAGAGAGACCCAGTACTTC.

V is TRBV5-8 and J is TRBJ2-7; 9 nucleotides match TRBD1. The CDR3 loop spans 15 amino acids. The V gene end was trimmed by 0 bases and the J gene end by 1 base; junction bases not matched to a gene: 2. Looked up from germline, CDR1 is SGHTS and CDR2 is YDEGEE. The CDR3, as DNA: TGTGCCAGCAGCTTGGCCGGACAGGGGTCCTACGAGCAGTACTTC. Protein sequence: CASSLAGQGSYEQYF.

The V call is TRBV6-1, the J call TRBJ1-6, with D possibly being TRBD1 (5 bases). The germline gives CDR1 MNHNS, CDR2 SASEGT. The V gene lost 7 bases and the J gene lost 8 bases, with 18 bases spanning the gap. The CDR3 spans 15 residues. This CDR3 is CASTQTVLSDSPLHF. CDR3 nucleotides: TGTGCCAGCACCCAGACAGTGCTGAGCGATTCACCCCTCCACTTT.

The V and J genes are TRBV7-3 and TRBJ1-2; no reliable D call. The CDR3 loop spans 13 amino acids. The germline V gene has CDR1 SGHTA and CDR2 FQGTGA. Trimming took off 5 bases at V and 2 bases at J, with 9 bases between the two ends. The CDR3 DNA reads TGTGCCAGCAGCCAGGACGGGAACTATGGCTACACCTTC. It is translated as CASSQDGNYGYTF.

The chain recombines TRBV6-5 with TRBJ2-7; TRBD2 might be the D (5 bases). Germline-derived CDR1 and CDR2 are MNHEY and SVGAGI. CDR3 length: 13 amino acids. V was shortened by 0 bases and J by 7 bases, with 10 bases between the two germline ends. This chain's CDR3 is CASSYSASGEQYF. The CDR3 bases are TGTGCCAGCAGTTACTCGGCCTCGGGGGAGCAGTACTTC.

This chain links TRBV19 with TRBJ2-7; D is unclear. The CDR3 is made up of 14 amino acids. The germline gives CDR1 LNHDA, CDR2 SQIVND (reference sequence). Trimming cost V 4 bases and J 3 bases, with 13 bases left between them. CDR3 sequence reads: CASSTGEGVYEQYF. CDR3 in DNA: TGTGCCAGTAGTACAGGTGAAGGTGTCTACGAGCAGTACTTC.

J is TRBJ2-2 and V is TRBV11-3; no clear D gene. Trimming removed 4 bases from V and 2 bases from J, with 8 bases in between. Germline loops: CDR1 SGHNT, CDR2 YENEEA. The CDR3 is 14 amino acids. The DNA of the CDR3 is TGTGCCAGCAGCTCGGGCCCCAACACCGGGGAGCTGTTTTTT. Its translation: CASSSGPNTGELFF. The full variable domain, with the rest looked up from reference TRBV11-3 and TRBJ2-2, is EAGVVQSPRYKIIEKKQPVAFWCNPISGHNTLYWYLQNLGQGPELLIRYENEEAVDDSQLPKDRFSAERLKGVDSTLKIQPAELGDSAVYLCASSSGPNTGELFFGEGSRLTVL.

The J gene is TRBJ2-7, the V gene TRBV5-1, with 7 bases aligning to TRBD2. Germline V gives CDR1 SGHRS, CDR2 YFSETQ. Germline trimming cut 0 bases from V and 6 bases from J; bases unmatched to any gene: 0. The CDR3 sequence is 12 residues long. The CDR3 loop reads CASSLAGGEQYF. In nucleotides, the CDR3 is TGCGCCAGCAGCTTGGCGGGGGGCGAGCAGTACTTC.

The CDR3 reads CASSLVGGAYEQYF. For the CDR3, the DNA is TGCGCCAGCAGCTTGGTCGGGGGGGCCTACGAGCAGTACTTC. The chain has TRBV5-1 and TRBJ2-7; 8 bases agree with TRBD2. Germline values: CDR1 SGHRS, CDR2 YFSETQ. This CDR3 has 14 residues. V was clipped by 0 bases and J by 2 bases; unmatched bases: 1.

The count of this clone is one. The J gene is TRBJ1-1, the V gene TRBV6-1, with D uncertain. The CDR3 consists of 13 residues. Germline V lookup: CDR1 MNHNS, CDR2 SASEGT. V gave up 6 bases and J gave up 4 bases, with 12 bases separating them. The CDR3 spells CASREGFRTEAFF. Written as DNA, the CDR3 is TGTGCCAGCAGGGAGGGTTTTCGCACTGAAGCTTTCTTT.

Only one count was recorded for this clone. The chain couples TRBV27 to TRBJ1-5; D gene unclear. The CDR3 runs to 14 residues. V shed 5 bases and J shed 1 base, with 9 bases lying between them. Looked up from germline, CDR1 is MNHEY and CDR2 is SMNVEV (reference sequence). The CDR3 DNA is TGTGCCAGCAGTCCACGAGACAGCAATCAGCCCCAGCATTTT. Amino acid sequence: CASSPRDSNQPQHF.

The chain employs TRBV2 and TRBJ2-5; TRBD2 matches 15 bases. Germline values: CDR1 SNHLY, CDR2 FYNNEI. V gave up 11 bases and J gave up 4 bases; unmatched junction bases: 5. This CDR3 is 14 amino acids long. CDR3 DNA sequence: TGTGCCGCTGGGGGACTAGCGGGGGGAGAGACCCAGTACTTC. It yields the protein CAAGGLAGGETQYF.

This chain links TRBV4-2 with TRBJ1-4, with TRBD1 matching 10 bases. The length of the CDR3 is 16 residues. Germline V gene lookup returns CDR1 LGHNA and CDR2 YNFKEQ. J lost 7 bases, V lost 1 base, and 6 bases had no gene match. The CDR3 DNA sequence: TGTGCCAGCAGCCAAGTGGGGGGACAGGGGACTGAAAAACTGTTTTTT. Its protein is CASSQVGGQGTEKLFF.

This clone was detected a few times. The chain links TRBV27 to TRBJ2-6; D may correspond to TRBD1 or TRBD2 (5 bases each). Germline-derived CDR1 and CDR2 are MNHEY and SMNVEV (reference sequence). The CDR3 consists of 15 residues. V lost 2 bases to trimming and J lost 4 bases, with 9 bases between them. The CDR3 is CASSLRGAGANVLTF. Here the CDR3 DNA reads TGTGCCAGCAGTTTAAGAGGGGCCGGGGCCAACGTCCTGACTTTC.

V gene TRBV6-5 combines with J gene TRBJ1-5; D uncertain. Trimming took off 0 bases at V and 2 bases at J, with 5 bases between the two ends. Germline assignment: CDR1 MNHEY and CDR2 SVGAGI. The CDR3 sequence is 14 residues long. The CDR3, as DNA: TGTGCCAGCAGTTACTCCTGGGGCAATCAGCCCCAGCATTTT. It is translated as CASSYSWGNQPQHF.

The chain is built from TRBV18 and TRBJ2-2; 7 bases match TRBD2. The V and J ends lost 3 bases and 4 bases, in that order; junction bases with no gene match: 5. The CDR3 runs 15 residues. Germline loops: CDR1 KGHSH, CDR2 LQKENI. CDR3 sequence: CASSPPGGGTGELFF. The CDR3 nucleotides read TGTGCCAGCTCACCTCCGGGGGGAGGCACCGGGGAGCTGTTTTTT.

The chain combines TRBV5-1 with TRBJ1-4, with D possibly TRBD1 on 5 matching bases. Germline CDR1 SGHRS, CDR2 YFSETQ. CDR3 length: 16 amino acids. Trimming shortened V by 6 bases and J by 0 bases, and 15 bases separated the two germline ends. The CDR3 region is CASTPGQPATNEKLFF. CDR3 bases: TGCGCCAGCACCCCAGGGCAACCAGCAACTAATGAAAAACTGTTTTTT.

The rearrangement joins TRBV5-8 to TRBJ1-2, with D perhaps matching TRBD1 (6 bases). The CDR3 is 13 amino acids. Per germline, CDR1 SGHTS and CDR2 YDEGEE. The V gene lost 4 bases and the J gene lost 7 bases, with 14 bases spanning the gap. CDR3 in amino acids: CASSGPLQGGYTF. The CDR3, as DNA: TGTGCCAGCAGCGGACCGCTACAGGGTGGCTACACCTTC.

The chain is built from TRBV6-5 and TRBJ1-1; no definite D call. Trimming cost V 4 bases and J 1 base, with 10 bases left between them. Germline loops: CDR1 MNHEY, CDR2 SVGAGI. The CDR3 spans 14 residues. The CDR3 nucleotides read TGTGCCAGCAGTTCCTCCAACAAGAACACTGAAGCTTTCTTT. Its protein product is CASSSSNKNTEAFF.